A single T cell receptor (beta chain) is shown here with its context. Per the germline V gene, CDR1 is SGHTA and CDR2 is FQGNSA. CDR3 length equals 16 residues. Unmatched junction bases numbered 9, after V lost 1 base and J lost 4 bases. This record belongs to a study of blood T cell repertoires in COVID-19. Study summary: There were acute and convalescent COVID-19 samples, and they came from the United States, Italy and Spain. The cDNA or gDNA used as material had been derived from T cells, B-cell-depleted T cells, or PBMCs.

As originally analysed: Amplified reference gene primers provided the basis for estimating nucleated cell counts. The repertoire was sequenced with immunoSEQ multiplex PCR; TCRdb's copy has only in-frame clones and lacks some. That table is the source of V, J and clone size, and D and trimming were worked out from the DNA. The data hold 200,000 to 250,000 clones, with 87% observed a single time. The chain combines TRBV7-2 with TRBJ2-5, with 7 bases fitting TRBD1. The sample comprised peripheral blood. This clonotype originated in a man between 18 and 29 years old with active or convalescent COVID-19. The CDR3 sequence is CASSLGERSGGETQYF. The CDR3 DNA follows: TGTGCCAGCAGCTTAGGCGAGCGTTCAGGGGGAGAGACCCAGTACTTC.